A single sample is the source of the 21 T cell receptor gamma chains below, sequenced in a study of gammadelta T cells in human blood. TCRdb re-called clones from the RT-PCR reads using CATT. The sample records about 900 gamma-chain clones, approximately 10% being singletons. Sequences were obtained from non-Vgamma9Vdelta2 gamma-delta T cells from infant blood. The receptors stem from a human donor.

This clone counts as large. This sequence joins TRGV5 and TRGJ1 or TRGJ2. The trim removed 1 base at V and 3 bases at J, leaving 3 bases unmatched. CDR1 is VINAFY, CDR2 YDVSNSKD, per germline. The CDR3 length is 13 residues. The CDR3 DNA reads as TGTGCCACCTGGGACAGCTCTTATTATAAGAAACTCTTT. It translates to CATWDSSYYKKLF.

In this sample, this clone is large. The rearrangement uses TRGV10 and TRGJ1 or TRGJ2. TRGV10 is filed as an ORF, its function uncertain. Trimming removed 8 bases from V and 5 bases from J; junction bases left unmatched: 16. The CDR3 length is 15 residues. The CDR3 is CAAWDYPLRNYKKLF. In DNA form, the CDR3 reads TGTGCTGCGTGGGATTATCCCCTCCGGAATTATAAGAAACTCTTT.

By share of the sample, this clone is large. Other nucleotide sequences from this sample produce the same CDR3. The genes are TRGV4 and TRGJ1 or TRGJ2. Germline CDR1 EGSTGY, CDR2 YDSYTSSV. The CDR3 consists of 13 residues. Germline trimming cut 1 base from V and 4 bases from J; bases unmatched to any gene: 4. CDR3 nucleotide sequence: TGTGCCACCTGGGATGGACCCTATTATAAGAAACTCTTT. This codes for CATWDGPYYKKLF.

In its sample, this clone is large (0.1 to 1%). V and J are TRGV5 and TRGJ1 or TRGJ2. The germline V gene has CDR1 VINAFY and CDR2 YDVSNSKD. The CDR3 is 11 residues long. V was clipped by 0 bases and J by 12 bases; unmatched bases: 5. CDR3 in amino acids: CATWDRLAKLF. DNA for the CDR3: TGTGCCACCTGGGACAGGCTGGCGAAACTCTTT.

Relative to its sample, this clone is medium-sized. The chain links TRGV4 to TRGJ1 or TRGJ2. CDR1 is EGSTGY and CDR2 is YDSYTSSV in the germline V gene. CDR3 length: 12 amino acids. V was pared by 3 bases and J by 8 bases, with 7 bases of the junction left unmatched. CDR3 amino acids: CATWDSQHKKLF. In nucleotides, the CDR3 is TGTGCCACCTGGGATTCACAACATAAGAAACTCTTT.

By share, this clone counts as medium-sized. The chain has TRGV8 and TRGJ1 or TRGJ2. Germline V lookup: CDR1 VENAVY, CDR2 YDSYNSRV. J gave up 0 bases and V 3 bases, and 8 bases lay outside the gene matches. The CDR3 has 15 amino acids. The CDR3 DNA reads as TGTGCCACCTGGGATTTCGATTTGAATTATTATAAGAAACTCTTT. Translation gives CATWDFDLNYYKKLF.

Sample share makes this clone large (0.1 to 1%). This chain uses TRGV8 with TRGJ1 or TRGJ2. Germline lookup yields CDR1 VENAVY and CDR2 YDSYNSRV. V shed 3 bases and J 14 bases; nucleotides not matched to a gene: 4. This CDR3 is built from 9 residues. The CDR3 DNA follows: TGTGCCACCTGGGATGAAGAACTCTTT. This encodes CATWDEELF.

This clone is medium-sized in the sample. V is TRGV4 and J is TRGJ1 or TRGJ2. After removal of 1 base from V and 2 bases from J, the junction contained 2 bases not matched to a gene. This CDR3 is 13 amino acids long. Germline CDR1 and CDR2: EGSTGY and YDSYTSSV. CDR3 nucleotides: TGTGCCACCTGGGATGGTTATTATTATAAGAAACTCTTT. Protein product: CATWDGYYYKKLF.

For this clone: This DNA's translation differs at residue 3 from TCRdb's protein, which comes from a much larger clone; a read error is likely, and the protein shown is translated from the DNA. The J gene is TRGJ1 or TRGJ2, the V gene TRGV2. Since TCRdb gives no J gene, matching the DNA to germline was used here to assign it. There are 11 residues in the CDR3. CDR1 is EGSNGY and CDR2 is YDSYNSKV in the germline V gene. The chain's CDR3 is CASWDGRGKLF. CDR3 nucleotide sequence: TGTGCCTCCTGGGACGGGCGGGGGAAACTCTTT.

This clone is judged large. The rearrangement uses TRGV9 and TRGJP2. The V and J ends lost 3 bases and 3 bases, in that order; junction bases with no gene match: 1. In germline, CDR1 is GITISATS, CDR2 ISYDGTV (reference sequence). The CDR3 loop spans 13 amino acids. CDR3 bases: TGTGCCTTGTGGGAGCGTAGTGATTGGATCAAGACGTTT. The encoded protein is CALWERSDWIKTF.

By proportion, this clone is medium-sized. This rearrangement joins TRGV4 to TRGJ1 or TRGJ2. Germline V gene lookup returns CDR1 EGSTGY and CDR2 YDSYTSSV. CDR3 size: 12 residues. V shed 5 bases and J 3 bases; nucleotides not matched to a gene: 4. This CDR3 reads CATWVPYYKKLF. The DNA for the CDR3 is TGTGCCACCTGGGTCCCTTATTATAAGAAACTCTTT.

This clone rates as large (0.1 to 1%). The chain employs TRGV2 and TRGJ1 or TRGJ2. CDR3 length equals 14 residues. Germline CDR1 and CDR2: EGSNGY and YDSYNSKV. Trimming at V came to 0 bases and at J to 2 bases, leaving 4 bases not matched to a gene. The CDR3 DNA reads TGTGCCACCTGGGACGGGCCGGATTATTATAAGAAACTCTTT. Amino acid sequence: CATWDGPDYYKKLF.

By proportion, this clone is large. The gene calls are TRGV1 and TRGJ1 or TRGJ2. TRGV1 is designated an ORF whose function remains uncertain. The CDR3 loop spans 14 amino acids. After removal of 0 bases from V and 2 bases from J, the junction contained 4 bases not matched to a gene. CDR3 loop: CATWDRRHYYKKLF. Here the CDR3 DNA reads TGTGCCACCTGGGACAGGCGTCATTATTATAAGAAACTCTTT.

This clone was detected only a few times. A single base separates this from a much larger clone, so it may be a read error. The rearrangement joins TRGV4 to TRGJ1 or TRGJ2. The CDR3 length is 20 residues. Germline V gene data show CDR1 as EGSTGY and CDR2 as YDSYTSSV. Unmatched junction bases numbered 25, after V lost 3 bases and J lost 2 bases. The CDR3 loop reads CATWDTYYPPRLPDYYKKLF. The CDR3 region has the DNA TGTGCCACCTGGGATACGTACTACCCACCGAGATTGCCAGATTATTATAAGAAACTCTTT.

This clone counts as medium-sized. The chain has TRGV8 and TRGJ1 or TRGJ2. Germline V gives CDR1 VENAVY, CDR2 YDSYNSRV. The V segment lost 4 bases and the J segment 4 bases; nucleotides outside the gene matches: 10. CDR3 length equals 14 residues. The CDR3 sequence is CATWDPKRYYKKLF. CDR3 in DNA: TGTGCCACCTGGGACCCGAAGCGATATTATAAGAAACTCTTT.

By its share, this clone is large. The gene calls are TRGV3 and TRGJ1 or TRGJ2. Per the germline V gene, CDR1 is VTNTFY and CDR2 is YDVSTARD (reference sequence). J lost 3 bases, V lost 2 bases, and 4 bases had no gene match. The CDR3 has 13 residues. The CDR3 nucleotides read TGTGCCACCTGGGACATGCCTTATTATAAGAAACTCTTT. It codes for CATWDMPYYKKLF.

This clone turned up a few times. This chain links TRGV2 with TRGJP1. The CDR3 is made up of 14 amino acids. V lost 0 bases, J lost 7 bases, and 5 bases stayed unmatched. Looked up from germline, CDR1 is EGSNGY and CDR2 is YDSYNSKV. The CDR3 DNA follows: TGTGCCACCTGGGACGGGCCAAGTGGTTGGTTCAAGATATTT. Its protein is CATWDGPSGWFKIF.

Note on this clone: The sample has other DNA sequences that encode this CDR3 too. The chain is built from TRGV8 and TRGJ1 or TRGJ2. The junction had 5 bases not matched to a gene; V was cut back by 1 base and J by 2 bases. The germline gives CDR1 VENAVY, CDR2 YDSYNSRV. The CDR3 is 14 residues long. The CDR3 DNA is TGTGCCACCTGGGATAGAAAAGATTATTATAAGAAACTCTTT. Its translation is CATWDRKDYYKKLF.

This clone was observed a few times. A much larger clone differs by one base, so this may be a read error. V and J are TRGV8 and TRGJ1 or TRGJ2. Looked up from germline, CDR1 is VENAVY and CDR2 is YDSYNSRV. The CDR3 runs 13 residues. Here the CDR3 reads CATWGPNYYEKLF. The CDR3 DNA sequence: TGTGCCACCTGGGGCCCGAATTATTATGAGAAACTCTTT.

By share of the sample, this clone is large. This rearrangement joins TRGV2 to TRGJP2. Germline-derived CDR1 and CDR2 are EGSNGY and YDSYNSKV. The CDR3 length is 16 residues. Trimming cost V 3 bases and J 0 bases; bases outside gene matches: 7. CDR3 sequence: CATWDSDYSSDWIKTF. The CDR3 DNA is TGTGCCACCTGGGACAGTGATTATAGTAGTGATTGGATCAAGACGTTT.

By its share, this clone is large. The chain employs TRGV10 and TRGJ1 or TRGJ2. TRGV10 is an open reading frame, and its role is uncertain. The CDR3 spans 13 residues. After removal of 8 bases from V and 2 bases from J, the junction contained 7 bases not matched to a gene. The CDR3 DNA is TGTGCTGCGTGGGATTCCGATTATTATAAGAAACTCTTT. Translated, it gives CAAWDSDYYKKLF.